A selection of T cell receptor beta chains follows, all from one sample in a study of T cells after yellow fever vaccination. TCRdb reanalysed the 5' RACE reads using MiXCR and keeps one entry per CDR3 protein. The sample includes almost 600,000 distinct CDR3 sequences, around an eighth of them seen just once. The specimen comprised PBMCs, sampled on the day of the yellow fever booster vaccination. Every receptor here comes from a man aged 25 to 40 who received the YFV17D yellow fever vaccine. Both conserved end residues are part of each CDR3. D genes are given only for firm matches. Rows give clone size only sometimes, using once, few, many, or a class for an expanded clone.

J | size | V | D | CDR3 | DNA
TRBJ2-7 | few | TRBV20-1 | - | CSARDLGASVLYEQYF | TGCAGTGCTAGAGATTTGGGGGCCTCCGTTCTCTACGAGCAGTACTTC
TRBJ2-3 | few | TRBV7-8 | TRBD2 | CASSFGTTLPDTQYF | TGTGCCAGCAGCTTCGGGACTACTCTTCCGGATACGCAGTATTTT
TRBJ2-3 | - | TRBV3-1 | TRBD2 | CASSRLAAITDTQYF | TGTGCCAGCAGCAGACTAGCGGCTATCACAGATACGCAGTATTTT
TRBJ1-1 | - | TRBV5-1 | - | CASSLKKRDEAFF | TGCGCCAGCAGCTTAAAGAAGAGGGATGAAGCTTTCTTT
TRBJ2-3 | few | TRBV7-8 | TRBD2 | CASRKRGSGILSTDTQYF | TGTGCCAGCAGAAAGCGAGGTAGCGGGATCCTAAGCACAGATACGCAGTATTTT
TRBJ1-5 | few | TRBV11-1 | - | CASSQGRGASWNQPQHF | TGTGCCAGCAGCCAAGGGAGGGGGGCCTCGTGGAATCAGCCCCAGCATTTT
TRBJ2-7 | - | TRBV18 | TRBD2 | CASSGTSGGYEQYF | TGTGCCAGCTCCGGGACTAGCGGGGGCTACGAGCAGTACTTC
TRBJ1-3 | many | TRBV5-1 | - | CASTQDSGNTIYF | TGCGCCAGCACGCAGGACTCTGGAAACACCATATATTTT
TRBJ1-6 | - | TRBV3-1 | - | CASSRLMAQPNRENSPLHF | TGTGCCAGCAGCCGGCTAATGGCACAACCCAATCGAGAGAATTCACCCCTCCACTTT
TRBJ2-1 | many | TRBV6-1 | - | CASSPRAGYNEQFF | TGTGCCAGCAGTCCCCGGGCAGGATACAATGAGCAGTTCTTC
TRBJ2-3 | many | TRBV19 | - | CASSIKSTQYF | TGTGCCAGTAGTATCAAGTCTACGCAGTATTTT
TRBJ1-2 | - | TRBV6-6 | TRBD1 | CAIRRDSYYGYTF | TGTGCCATACGCCGGGACAGTTACTATGGCTACACCTTC
TRBJ2-5 | few | TRBV7-2 | - | CASRFMTPSETQYF | TGTGCCAGCAGGTTCATGACCCCTTCAGAGACCCAGTACTTC
TRBJ1-6 | few | TRBV5-6 | - | CASRLNSPLHF | TGTGCCAGCAGACTCAATTCACCCCTCCACTTT
TRBJ2-5 | few | TRBV7-8 | - | CASSLGRHQETQYF | TGTGCCAGCAGCTTGGGGAGACACCAAGAGACCCAGTACTTC
TRBJ2-1 | few | TRBV3-1 | - | CASSLPGTQKNEQFF | TGTGCCAGCAGCCTTCCCGGGACTCAAAAAAATGAGCAGTTCTTC
TRBJ2-1 | few | TRBV29-1 | TRBD2 | CSAPLLAGGTNEQFF | TGCAGCGCTCCCCTACTAGCGGGAGGGACCAATGAGCAGTTCTTC
TRBJ2-1 | few | TRBV3-1 | - | CASSLEDRVRFSYNEQFF | TGTGCCAGCAGCCTCGAGGACAGAGTTAGATTCTCCTACAATGAGCAGTTCTTC
TRBJ2-5 | - | TRBV9 | TRBD1 | CASSGLGQAQETQYF | TGTGCCAGCAGCGGCTTAGGACAGGCACAAGAGACCCAGTACTTC
TRBJ2-1 | few | TRBV18 | TRBD1 | CASSPGTVNNEQFF | TGTGCCAGCTCACCCGGGACAGTGAACAATGAGCAGTTCTTC
TRBJ2-6 | many | TRBV4-2 | - | CASSQAQGTPSGANVLTF | TGTGCCAGCAGCCAAGCCCAGGGAACCCCCTCTGGGGCCAACGTCCTGACTTTC
TRBJ1-1 | - | TRBV20-1 | - | CSASLDSSSEAFF | TGCAGTGCTAGCCTGGACAGTTCAAGTGAAGCTTTCTTT
TRBJ1-6 | few | TRBV5-1 | - | CASSLDGRANSPLHF | TGCGCCAGCAGCTTGGACGGCAGGGCCAACTCACCCCTCCACTTT
TRBJ2-7 | - | TRBV2 | - | CASSRQDKGYEQYF | TGTGCCAGCAGCCGACAGGACAAGGGCTACGAGCAGTACTTC
TRBJ1-6 | - | TRBV13 | TRBD1 | CASRRDRNNSPLHF | TGTGCCAGCCGCAGGGACAGAAATAATTCACCCCTCCACTTT
TRBJ2-2 | few | TRBV28 | - | CASSLSRGDLGELFF | TGTGCCAGCAGTTTGAGCAGGGGGGATCTCGGGGAGCTGTTTTTT
TRBJ2-7 | - | TRBV2 | TRBD2 | CAFCAGDQLKGINEQYF | TGTGCCTTCTGTGCGGGGGACCAGCTGAAAGGGATCAACGAGCAGTACTTC